The 12 T cell receptor beta chains reported below all come from one sample, sequenced in a study of regulatory T cells in long-lasting Graves disease. This sample's time point: newly diagnosed GD, antithyroid drugs for less than 3 months. From RNA extracted from PBMCs, the TCR library was made. Relying on iRepertoire HTBI primers and Arm-PCR of CDR3 regions, the team built TCR beta libraries. Via MiXCR, TCRdb re-called the multiplex PCR reads, giving one row per CDR3 protein. The sample comprises hundreds of thousands of distinct CDR3 sequences, 16% of which are singletons, and around a sixth rests with the top ten. A further study also used this sample, focusing on T cells in Graves' hyperthyroidism and ophthalmopathy.

Specimen: peripheral blood mononuclear cells (PBMCs), collected at new diagnosis, from a patient treated with antithyroid drugs. These receptors were obtained from a young woman with Graves disease.

The sample holds many counts of this clonotype. This chain connects TRBV9 to TRBJ1-2; D perhaps matches TRBD1 (5 bases). Germline assignment: CDR1 SGDLS and CDR2 YYNGEE. The CDR3 extends over 17 amino acids. Deletions cut 3 bases from V and 5 bases from J, with 23 bases between. CDR3 bases: TGTGCCAGCAGCGCCCACGCACAGCAGGGATTCAATTATGGCTACACCTTC. The encoded protein is CASSAHAQQGFNYGYTF.

In its sample, this clonotype was seen a few times. The chain uses TRBV7-8 and TRBJ2-7; TRBD2 matches at 14 bases. V trimming: 5 bases; J trimming: 6 bases; junction bases outside the gene matches: 9. The CDR3 spans 16 residues. The germline CDR1 and CDR2 sequences are SGHVS and FQNEAQ. In DNA form, the CDR3 reads TGTGCCAGCAGCGGAACGGGACTAGCGGGAGAGGGCGAGCAGTACTTC. It yields the protein CASSGTGLAGEGEQYF.

This clonotype was detected only once. The chain has TRBV19 and TRBJ2-1; a possible D gene is TRBD2 (5 bases). Germline V lookup: CDR1 LNHDA, CDR2 SQIVND (reference sequence). The CDR3 has 15 amino acids. Trimming left V 6 bases short and J 1 base short, with 13 bases between. The CDR3 region is CASSGSAMSYNEQFF. CDR3 coding DNA: TGTGCCAGTAGCGGTAGCGCTATGTCCTACAATGAGCAGTTCTTC.

This clonotype showed up many times. The chain carries TRBV3-1 and TRBJ2-7; a possible D gene is TRBD2 (5 bases). Germline loops: CDR1 LGHDT, CDR2 YNNKEL (reference sequence). The CDR3 sequence is 15 residues long. Trimming pared 4 bases from V and 2 bases from J, leaving 15 bases between. This CDR3 is CASSPPLGMAYEQYF. The CDR3 coding sequence is TGTGCCAGCAGCCCCCCTCTCGGGATGGCCTACGAGCAGTACTTC.

For this clonotype: Compared with germline, one end of the junction differs, possibly owing to a read error. V and J are TRBV28 and TRBJ1-2, with a possible D match to TRBD1 (5 bases). Germline V CDR1 and CDR2: MDHEN, SYDVKM. The CDR3 is made up of 12 amino acids. CDR3 sequence: CTSSLGDYGYTF. CDR3 DNA: TGTACCAGCAGTTTGGGGGATTATGGCTACACCTTC.

This chain uses TRBV6-2 or TRBV6-3 with TRBJ2-5, with 11 bases identical to TRBD2. V was pared by 6 bases and J by 1 base, with 7 bases of the junction left unmatched. The germline CDR1 and CDR2 sequences are MNHEY and SVGEGT. The CDR3 extends over 16 amino acids. CDR3 DNA sequence: TGTGCCAGCAGCCGACGACTAGCGGGGTCCCAAGAGACCCAGTACTTC. Its protein is CASSRRLAGSQETQYF.

Many counts were recorded for this clonotype. The chain has TRBV7-9 and TRBJ2-1; 7 bases match TRBD2. The V gene's germline CDR1 is SEHNR and CDR2 FQNEAQ (reference sequence). The V and J ends lost 4 bases and 7 bases, in that order; junction bases with no gene match: 10. The CDR3 extends over 15 amino acids. The CDR3 DNA follows: TGTGCCAGCAGCTCGGGCCAGCGGGATACAAATGAGCAGTTCTTC. Protein sequence: CASSSGQRDTNEQFF.

This clonotype was counted ten times or more. The chain employs TRBV20-1 and TRBJ2-3, with D unclear. The CDR3 spans 16 residues. The V and J ends lost 3 bases and 2 bases respectively, with 18 bases between them. The germline gives CDR1 DFQATT, CDR2 SNEGSKA (reference sequence). The CDR3 DNA sequence: TGCAGTGCTAGTACGGGTCTCGGACGGTTCACAGATACGCAGTATTTT. It encodes CSASTGLGRFTDTQYF.

The sample holds many counts of this clonotype. This chain links TRBV28 with TRBJ2-1, with 7 nucleotides matching TRBD2. From germline, CDR1 is MDHEN and CDR2 SYDVKM. J lost 12 bases, V lost 5 bases, and 10 bases had no gene match. This CDR3 comprises 13 residues. CDR3 region: CASSILATPGQFF. The CDR3, as DNA: TGTGCCAGCAGTATACTAGCGACCCCAGGGCAGTTCTTC.

The V and J genes are TRBV7-2 and TRBJ2-7, with TRBD1 matching 12 bases. The trim removed 4 bases at V and 5 bases at J, leaving 9 bases unmatched. The CDR3 has 16 amino acids. Germline loops: CDR1 SGHTA, CDR2 FQGNSA. The CDR3 DNA follows: TGTGCCAGCAGCTATAGGGGAGGGACAGGGGGCCACGAGCAGTACTTC. It translates to CASSYRGGTGGHEQYF.

Of note for this clonotype: This sequence may be a read error, since a much larger clone differs from it by one base. J is TRBJ2-1 and V is TRBV13; unclear D gene. This CDR3 has 16 amino acids. From germline, CDR1 is PRHDT and CDR2 FYEKMQ (reference sequence). V was pared by 0 bases and J by 10 bases, with 19 bases between. The CDR3 coding sequence is TGTGCCAGCAGCTTAGGCAACCCTTTTGGGCCTTCCGAGCAGTTCTTC. Translating gives CASSLGNPFGPSEQFF.

This clonotype was seen at least ten times. This chain connects TRBV6-2 or TRBV6-3 to TRBJ1-1; D remains unclear. V gave up 5 bases and J gave up 6 bases, with 16 bases separating them. Per the germline V gene, CDR1 is MNHEY and CDR2 is SVGEGT. The CDR3 runs 14 residues. CDR3 sequence: CASSEDGRTAEAFF. The CDR3 bases are TGTGCCAGCAGTGAAGATGGCAGAACCGCTGAAGCTTTCTTT.